The source of this TCR beta chain is a study of shared clonotypes between healthy human individuals. Study-wide results and limits: In a handful of donors, around 5% of naive CD4 clonotypes appeared in common.

This clone was detected a few times. What it recognizes is unknown. Execution of the assay was at deep level. The data were produced by immunoSEQ multiplex PCR, yet TCRdb's version contains in-frame clones alone and is incomplete. The data show about 710,000 clones, 55% to 75% seen once. Germline CDR1 and CDR2: KGHSH and LQKENI. V gave up 5 bases and J gave up 9 bases; unmatched junction bases: 15. The CDR3 loop spans 17 amino acids. The TCR originated in a woman aged 25 to 45 in good health. Sequencing was performed on memory CD4+ T cells sorted from blood. Subset in this sample: CD45RA-negative fraction. The rearrangement links TRBV18 to TRBJ2-1; 11 positions agree with TRBD2. The CDR3 bases are TGTGCCAGCTCAGGCGGGACTAGCGGCCTATTTAGGGGTGAGCAGTTCTTC. Its translation is CASSGGTSGLFRGEQFF.